Presented here are 24 T cell receptor beta chains from one specimen sequenced in a study of T cell changes during pregnancy in multiple sclerosis (dated by TCRdb to the late 2010s). Receptors were amplified or captured by the immunoSEQ multiplex PCR assay. TCRdb took over this immuneACCESS table, retaining in-frame rearrangements with V and J assigned. Such tables are incomplete; in checked studies, under half of the missing clones stem from an unresolved V gene, and the remainder is unexplained. The sample records about 22,000 clones, 85% to 95% of which are singletons. The ten largest clonotypes hold 6.5% to 8% of the sample. Source: CD8+ T cells from peripheral blood mononuclear cells, taken in the third trimester of pregnancy. These receptors came from a female donor with multiple sclerosis, enrolled in a pregnancy study.

J is TRBJ2-7 and V is TRBV27; 8 bases line up with TRBD2. Germline V lookup: CDR1 MNHEY, CDR2 SMNVEV (reference sequence). The CDR3 loop spans 15 amino acids. Trimming took 5 bases from V and 5 from J; bases not matched to a gene: 11. CDR3 residues: CASSHGTRVLNEQYF. The CDR3 DNA reads TGTGCCAGCAGTCACGGGACTAGAGTTCTGAACGAGCAGTACTTC.

V is TRBV7-9 and J is TRBJ1-3; no definite D call. Trimming removed 5 bases at V and 3 bases at J, with 17 bases between. In germline, CDR1 is SEHNR, CDR2 FQNEAQ (reference sequence). This CDR3 region has 16 residues. CDR3 nucleotide sequence: TGTGCCAGCAGCCCACCGGAGAGGGTGGGTGGAAACACCATATATTTT. This gives the protein CASSPPERVGGNTIYF. Combining the CDR3 with reference TRBV7-9 and TRBJ1-3 gives the whole variable domain DTGVSQNPRHKITKRGQNVTFRCDPISEHNRLYWYRQTLGQGPEFLTYFQNEAQLEKSRLLSDRFSAERPKGSFSTLEIQRTEQGDSAMYLCASSPPERVGGNTIYFGEGSWLTVV.

The J gene is TRBJ2-3, the V gene TRBV11-2, with 9 bases aligning to TRBD1. Germline CDR1 reads SGHAT; CDR2 reads FQNNGV. V trimming: 4 bases; J trimming: 4 bases; junction bases outside the gene matches: 6. This CDR3 spans 15 amino acids. The CDR3 here is CASSSRTGAPDTQYF. The CDR3 DNA sequence: TGTGCCAGCAGCTCACGGACAGGGGCCCCAGATACGCAGTATTTT.

The gene calls are TRBV2 and TRBJ2-1, with 11 bases identical to TRBD2. V gave up 7 bases and J gave up 5 bases; unmatched junction bases: 7. The CDR3 totals 15 residues. Looked up from germline, CDR1 is SNHLY and CDR2 is FYNNEI. The DNA of the CDR3 is TGTGCCAGCATTCGTAGCGGGGGGGCGAACAATGAGCAGTTCTTC. Translated, it gives CASIRSGGANNEQFF.

The chain links TRBV7-3 to TRBJ1-1; D is ambiguous. CDR3 length: 13 residues. The ends were cut back, 6 bases at V and 5 bases at J, with 13 bases in the middle. Germline assignment: CDR1 SGHTA and CDR2 FQGTGA. CDR3 in amino acids: CASRSSGGTEAFF. CDR3 nucleotides: TGTGCCAGCAGGTCCTCTGGAGGGACTGAAGCTTTCTTT.

The chain employs TRBV21-1 and TRBJ1-1. TRBV21-1 is given as a pseudogene. The CDR3 consists of 11 residues. The CDR3 nucleotides read TGTGCCAGCACCGGGGACACTGAAGCTTTCTTT. Translated: CASTGDTEAFF.

This chain joins TRBV7-9 and TRBJ1-3; TRBD1 matches at 10 bases. CDR1 is SEHNR and CDR2 is FQNEAQ in the germline V gene (reference sequence). J gave up 6 bases and V 6 bases, and 11 bases lay outside the gene matches. The CDR3 runs to 16 residues. The CDR3 DNA reads as TGTGCCAGCAGTTACCTCGGGACAGGGGAGGAAAACACCATATATTTT. This gives the protein CASSYLGTGEENTIYF. Full variable domain (rest looked up from reference TRBV7-9 and TRBJ1-3): DTGVSQNPRHKITKRGQNVTFRCDPISEHNRLYWYRQTLGQGPEFLTYFQNEAQLEKSRLLSDRFSAERPKGSFSTLEIQRTEQGDSAMYLCASSYLGTGEENTIYFGEGSWLTVV.

The V gene is TRBV6-1, the J gene TRBJ2-3; D ambiguous. Deletions cut 6 bases from V and 0 bases from J, with 10 bases between. The CDR3 is 14 residues long. Germline CDR1 reads MNHNS; CDR2 reads SASEGT. CDR3: CASSEQVSTDTQYF. CDR3 in DNA: TGTGCCAGCAGCGAGCAGGTTAGCACAGATACGCAGTATTTT.

The chain recombines TRBV5-5 with TRBJ1-4; a possible D gene is TRBD1 (5 bases). Between the trimmed V and J ends, which lost 5 bases and 8 bases, there was a span of 19 bases. CDR1 is SGHKS, CDR2 YYEKEE, per germline (reference sequence). The CDR3 has 15 amino acids. CDR3 protein: CASRPGFGATEKLFF. The CDR3 DNA is TGTGCCAGCAGGCCAGGGTTCGGAGCTACGGAAAAACTGTTTTTT. The full variable domain, rest sourced from reference TRBV5-5 and TRBJ1-4, is DAGVTQSPTHLIKTRGQQVTLRCSPISGHKSVSWYQQVLGQGPQFIFQYYEKEERGRGNFPDRFSARQFPNYSSELNVNALLLGDSALYLCASRPGFGATEKLFFGSGTQLSVL.

This clone appeared a single time. The chain is built from TRBV4-1 and TRBJ2-7, with 9 bases that match TRBD1. This CDR3 contains 15 residues. Looked up from germline, CDR1 is MGHRA and CDR2 is YSYEKL. V shed 2 bases, J shed 7 bases, and the junction held 9 bases outside the gene matches. The CDR3 DNA reads as TGCGCCAGCAGCCAAACCGACAGGGGGATTTGGGAGCAGTACTTC. It specifies CASSQTDRGIWEQYF.

This chain joins TRBV19 and TRBJ1-1; the D is unclear. This CDR3 is 13 amino acids long. In germline, CDR1 is LNHDA, CDR2 SQIVND (reference sequence). The ends were cut back, 1 base at V and 1 base at J, with 4 bases in the middle. The CDR3 loop is CASSIGGNTEAFF. CDR3 DNA: TGTGCCAGTAGTATAGGAGGGAACACTGAAGCTTTCTTT.

The chain combines TRBV27 with TRBJ1-5; 9 positions match TRBD1. V trimming: 5 bases; J trimming: 4 bases; junction bases outside the gene matches: 6. The CDR3 has 15 amino acids. Germline-derived CDR1 and CDR2 are MNHEY and SMNVEV (reference sequence). This chain's CDR3 is CASSPRDRANQPQHF. The CDR3 nucleotides read TGTGCCAGCAGTCCCCGGGACAGGGCAAATCAGCCCCAGCATTTT.

The CDR3 reads CASSESTGGSDEQYF. The CDR3 region has the DNA TGTGCCAGCAGTGAATCGACAGGGGGTAGCGACGAGCAGTACTTC. V is TRBV6-1 and J is TRBJ2-7; 9 bases line up with TRBD1. CDR1 MNHNS and CDR2 SASEGT come from the germline V gene. The CDR3 loop spans 15 amino acids. V shed 2 bases and J 5 bases; nucleotides not matched to a gene: 7.

Sample share makes this clone medium-sized. The V and J genes are TRBV6-1 and TRBJ2-7; TRBD1 might be the D (7 bases). This CDR3 comprises 15 residues. V was pared by 4 bases and J by 3 bases, with 16 bases between. CDR1 MNHNS and CDR2 SASEGT come from the germline V gene. CDR3 sequence: CASSVTGEVYYEQYF. CDR3 DNA: TGTGCCAGCAGTGTAACAGGGGAGGTATACTACGAGCAGTACTTC.

The rearrangement joins TRBV6-5 to TRBJ1-4; perhaps TRBD1 as D (6 bases). V dropped 5 bases and J dropped 5 bases, with 12 bases sitting between them. The germline V gene encodes CDR1 MNHEY and CDR2 SVGAGI. CDR3 length: 14 amino acids. This CDR3 is CASSTGWENEKLFF. CDR3 sequence (DNA): TGTGCCAGCAGTACAGGGTGGGAAAATGAAAAACTGTTTTTT.

The chain couples TRBV30 to TRBJ2-1, with D tentatively TRBD1 (5 bases). In germline, CDR1 is GTSNPN, CDR2 SVGIG (reference sequence). This CDR3 comprises 15 residues. Trimming stripped 3 bases from V and 3 bases from J, with 15 bases between. CDR3 nucleotide sequence: TGTGCCTGGAGGGGGCTGCTAAACTTCTACAATGAGCAGTTCTTC. Protein sequence: CAWRGLLNFYNEQFF.

The genes are TRBV27 and TRBJ2-1; TRBD1 matches at 8 bases. The J segment lost 4 bases and the V segment lost 3 bases, leaving 11 bases of the junction unmatched. The length of the CDR3 is 17 residues. Germline V gene lookup returns CDR1 MNHEY and CDR2 SMNVEV (reference sequence). CDR3 DNA: TGTGCCAGCAGTTTGGGTCAGGGGGCCCATTCTTACAATGAGCAGTTCTTC. This gives the protein CASSLGQGAHSYNEQFF.

The genes are TRBV5-4 and TRBJ1-1; D gene unclear. The CDR3 has 13 residues. The germline V gene has CDR1 SGHNT and CDR2 YYREEE (reference sequence). The ends were cut back, 7 bases at V and 4 bases at J, with 14 bases in the middle. CDR3 loop: CASQYLEGTEAFF. DNA of the CDR3: TGTGCCAGCCAATACCTGGAGGGCACTGAAGCTTTCTTT. The full variable domain, its missing parts supplied by reference TRBV5-4 and TRBJ1-1, is ETGVTQSPTHLIKTRGQQVTLRCSSQSGHNTVSWYQQALGQGPQFIFQYYREEENGRGNFPPRFSGLQFPNYSSELNVNALELDDSALYLCASQYLEGTEAFFGQGTRLTVV.

J is TRBJ2-5 and V is TRBV4-1, with D possibly matching TRBD2 (6 bases). This CDR3 is built from 13 residues. V dropped 0 bases and J dropped 10 bases, with 12 bases sitting between them. CDR1 and CDR2 from the germline V gene are MGHRA and YSYEKL. CDR3 nucleotide sequence: TGCGCCAGCAGCCAAGATCAGTGGGAGGACCAGTACTTC. Its protein is CASSQDQWEDQYF.

The genes are TRBV7-8 and TRBJ1-6, with D tentatively TRBD1 (5 bases). The germline V gene encodes CDR1 SGHVS and CDR2 FQNEAQ. The CDR3 sequence is 17 residues long. V lost 0 bases and J lost 8, with 17 bases in between. The CDR3 DNA sequence: TGTGCCAGCAGCTTAGCCCTAAGACAGCTCTCCGATTCACCCCTCCACTTT. It codes for CASSLALRQLSDSPLHF.

The CDR3 protein is CASSWGVEQYF. CDR3 coding DNA: TGTGCCAGCAGTTGGGGGGTCGAGCAGTACTTC. This chain joins TRBV27 and TRBJ2-7, with D maybe TRBD2 (6 bases). CDR1 MNHEY and CDR2 SMNVEV come from the germline V gene (reference sequence). Trimming stripped 4 bases from V and 6 bases from J, with 7 bases between. The CDR3 length is 11 residues.

This clone was detected only once. The chain joins TRBV18 to TRBJ1-1, with D unresolved. The CDR3 is made up of 15 amino acids. V lost 6 bases and J lost 2, with 16 bases in between. The germline CDR1 and CDR2 sequences are KGHSH and LQKENI. CDR3 amino acids: CASSSRGQPNTEAFF. CDR3 DNA sequence: TGTGCCAGCTCTTCCAGAGGCCAGCCAAACACTGAAGCTTTCTTT.

This clone was seen once. V gene TRBV19 combines with J gene TRBJ2-5; D remains ambiguous. Trimming shortened V by 4 bases and J by 2 bases, and 14 bases separated the two germline ends. Germline values: CDR1 LNHDA, CDR2 SQIVND (reference sequence). This CDR3 has 15 residues. The CDR3 region is CASSNGGFPQETQYF. As DNA, the CDR3 is TGTGCCAGTAGTAACGGCGGATTTCCTCAAGAGACCCAGTACTTC.

The rearrangement links TRBV19 to TRBJ1-1; maybe TRBD1 (5 bases). V gave up 3 bases and J gave up 4 bases, with 9 bases separating them. The germline V gene encodes CDR1 LNHDA and CDR2 SQIVND (reference sequence). The CDR3 has 13 residues. CDR3 coding DNA: TGTGCCAGTAGTATGGGGCTGGGCACTGAAGCTTTCTTT. It specifies CASSMGLGTEAFF.